The rows below give T cell receptor beta chains drawn from one sample of a study of cytomegalovirus exposure and HLA in healthy donors. Clones were read by immunoSEQ multiplex PCR, and TCRdb kept only the in-frame ones, dropping some. The sample has about 150,000 clones, about 80% seen once. What was sequenced was PBMCs. Every receptor here comes from a man in his thirties or forties in good health and CMV-seronegative. Each CDR3 is given with its conserved first and last residue. Each record gives: clone size, J gene, D gene, V gene, CDR3 protein, CDR3 DNA. D genes are given only for firm matches. Rows give clone size only sometimes, using once, few, many, or a class for an expanded clone.

abundance: .
j_gene: TRBJ2-5
d_gene: TRBD2
v_gene: TRBV18
CDR3aa: CASSPGLAGGDNKETQYF
CDR3nt: TGTGCCAGCTCACCGGGACTAGCGGGAGGCGATAATAAAGAGACCCAGTACTTC

abundance: .
j_gene: TRBJ1-6
d_gene: .
v_gene: TRBV6-4
CDR3aa: CASNLTPQSLHF
CDR3nt: TGTGCCAGCAACCTGACTCCCCAATCCCTCCACTTT

abundance: .
j_gene: TRBJ2-4
d_gene: TRBD1
v_gene: TRBV6-5
CDR3aa: CASSRTGSIQYF
CDR3nt: TGTGCCAGCAGCAGGACAGGGAGCATTCAGTACTTC

abundance: once
j_gene: TRBJ1-1
d_gene: .
v_gene: TRBV7-2
CDR3aa: CASSLVAGLNTEAFF
CDR3nt: TGTGCCAGCAGCTTAGTCGCGGGGTTGAACACTGAAGCTTTCTTT

abundance: .
j_gene: TRBJ2-1
d_gene: .
v_gene: TRBV11-2
CDR3aa: CASSLVGGADEQFF
CDR3nt: TGTGCCAGCAGCTTAGTAGGGGGGGCTGATGAGCAGTTCTTC

abundance: .
j_gene: TRBJ2-1
d_gene: TRBD2
v_gene: TRBV7-8
CDR3aa: CASSPTRLAGGGSYNEQFF
CDR3nt: TGTGCCAGCAGCCCCACCCGGCTAGCGGGAGGGGGGTCCTACAATGAGCAGTTCTTC

abundance: few
j_gene: TRBJ2-1
d_gene: TRBD2
v_gene: TRBV18
CDR3aa: CASSPSGLAGDEQFF
CDR3nt: TGTGCCAGCTCACCCTCTGGACTAGCGGGCGATGAGCAGTTCTTC

abundance: few
j_gene: TRBJ1-1
d_gene: .
v_gene: TRBV2
CDR3aa: CASSVLGRGNTEAFF
CDR3nt: TGTGCCAGCAGTGTTCTGGGCCGGGGGAACACTGAAGCTTTCTTT

abundance: .
j_gene: TRBJ1-1
d_gene: .
v_gene: TRBV2
CDR3aa: CASTVQGLLGAFF
CDR3nt: TGTGCCAGCACCGTTCAGGGGCTTTTGGGAGCTTTCTTT

abundance: .
j_gene: TRBJ1-2
d_gene: TRBD1
v_gene: TRBV19
CDR3aa: CASTGQGGTGYGYTF
CDR3nt: TGTGCCAGCACCGGTCAAGGGGGCACAGGCTATGGCTACACCTTC

abundance: .
j_gene: TRBJ2-1
d_gene: .
v_gene: TRBV7-8
CDR3aa: CASSLGGVQSSYNEQFF
CDR3nt: TGTGCCAGCAGCTTAGGGGGGGTTCAGAGCTCCTACAATGAGCAGTTCTTC

abundance: few
j_gene: TRBJ2-3
d_gene: .
v_gene: TRBV5-1
CDR3aa: CASSLQGTDTQYF
CDR3nt: TGCGCCAGCAGCTTACAGGGAACAGATACGCAGTATTTT

abundance: .
j_gene: TRBJ1-1
d_gene: .
v_gene: TRBV18
CDR3aa: CASSQGRDTEAFF
CDR3nt: TGTGCCAGCTCACAGGGGAGGGACACTGAAGCTTTCTTT